A selection of T cell receptor beta chains follows, all from one sample in a study of shared clonotypes between healthy human individuals. Measured with immunoSEQ multiplex PCR; TCRdb has only the in-frame clones, and not every one. The sample carries 1,100,000 or so clones, around three quarters recorded once. Material for sequencing was memory CD4+ T cells from PBMCs. The receptors originated from a man aged 18 to 29 in good health. Some clones in this sample may be carry-over from other donors' samples. The CDR3 runs from the conserved cysteine through the conserved F or W. The D gene is left open where the match is weak. Size values are once, few and many counts, or a class for expanded clones, and some rows have none.

j_call clone_size v_call d_call cdr3_aa cdr3_nt
TRBJ1-1 - TRBV27 - CASSPIKHYGEGTEAFF TGTGCCAGCAGTCCCATCAAACATTATGGGGAAGGCACTGAAGCTTTCTTT
TRBJ2-7 - TRBV10-3 TRBD1 CATGQGAHEQYF TGTGCCACGGGACAGGGTGCGCACGAGCAGTACTTC
TRBJ2-7 once TRBV6-5 TRBD1 CASSSGGPSSYEQYF TGTGCCAGCAGCTCAGGGGGCCCGAGCTCCTACGAGCAGTACTTC
TRBJ1-1 - TRBV7-9 - CASSLGVVDTEAFF TGTGCCAGCAGCTTAGGAGTAGTAGACACTGAAGCTTTCTTT
TRBJ2-3 - TRBV5-6 - CASSSNGRELLTDTQYF TGTGCCAGCAGCTCGAACGGACGGGAACTACTCACAGATACGCAGTATTTT
TRBJ2-2 - TRBV7-6 TRBD1 CASSLGGRGKDTGELFF TGTGCCAGCAGCTTAGGAGGCAGGGGGAAGGACACCGGGGAGCTGTTTTTT
TRBJ2-5 once TRBV30 - CAWSLLGSGQETQYF TGTGCCTGGAGTCTCCTGGGGTCGGGACAAGAGACCCAGTACTTC
TRBJ1-2 few TRBV19 - CASSPRNGEGYTF TGTGCCAGTAGTCCACGGAATGGCGAGGGCTACACCTTC
TRBJ1-5 few TRBV10-2 - CASNGRNNQPQHF TGCGCCAGCAACGGACGGAACAATCAGCCCCAGCATTTT
TRBJ1-5 - TRBV19 - CASSIGQGLRQPQHF TGTGCCAGTAGTATAGGCCAGGGGTTGAGACAGCCCCAGCATTTT
TRBJ1-1 - TRBV2 - CASSEIMYTEAFF TGTGCCAGCAGTGAGATAATGTACACTGAAGCTTTCTTT
TRBJ1-6 - TRBV5-1 - CASSLSDNSPLHF TGCGCCAGCAGCTTGTCTGATAATTCACCCCTCCACTTT
TRBJ2-7 - TRBV7-9 - CATRAMTGPAQASYEQYF TGTGCCACCCGAGCTATGACTGGCCCTGCTCAGGCTTCCTACGAGCAGTACTTC
TRBJ2-2 - TRBV11-3 TRBD2 CASSLGRGFTGGSTGELFF TGTGCCAGCAGCTTAGGTCGCGGGTTTACGGGAGGATCAACCGGGGAGCTGTTTTTT
TRBJ2-1 - TRBV19 TRBD2 CASSIDRTSYNEQFF TGTGCCAGTAGTATAGATCGGACTAGTTACAATGAGCAGTTCTTC
TRBJ2-5 - TRBV7-3 - CASSPLGGTGVETQYF TGTGCCAGCAGCCCCCTCGGAGGGACGGGAGTGGAGACCCAGTACTTC
TRBJ2-7 - TRBV5-4 TRBD2 CASSLDLGGPTGEQYF TGTGCCAGCAGCTTGGATCTGGGAGGGCCCACGGGCGAGCAGTACTTC
TRBJ1-1 few TRBV18 - CASSEASPAPEAFF TGTGCCAGCTCAGAGGCGTCACCGGCCCCTGAAGCTTTCTTT
TRBJ1-1 - TRBV28 - CASTSSGLNTEAFF TGTGCCAGCACAAGTAGCGGGCTGAACACTGAAGCTTTCTTT
TRBJ2-5 - TRBV27 TRBD2 CASRQSGRRETQYF TGTGCCAGCAGACAAAGCGGGAGGAGGGAGACCCAGTACTTC
TRBJ1-2 - TRBV5-4 - CASSWDGNYGYTF TGTGCCAGCAGCTGGGACGGAAACTATGGCTACACCTTC
TRBJ1-2 - TRBV7-3 - CASSLDALYGYTF TGTGCCAGCAGCTTAGACGCGCTCTATGGCTACACCTTC